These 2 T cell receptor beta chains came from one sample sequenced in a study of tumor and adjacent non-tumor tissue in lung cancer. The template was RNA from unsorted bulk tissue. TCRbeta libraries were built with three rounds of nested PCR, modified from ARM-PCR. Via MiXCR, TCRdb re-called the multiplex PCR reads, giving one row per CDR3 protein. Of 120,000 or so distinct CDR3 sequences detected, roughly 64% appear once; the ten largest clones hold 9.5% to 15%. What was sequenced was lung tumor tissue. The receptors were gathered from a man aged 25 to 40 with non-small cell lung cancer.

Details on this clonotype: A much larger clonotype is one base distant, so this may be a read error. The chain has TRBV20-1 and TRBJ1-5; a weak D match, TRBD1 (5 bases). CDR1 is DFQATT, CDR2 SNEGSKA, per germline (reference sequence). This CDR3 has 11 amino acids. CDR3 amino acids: CSSRAGPAQHF. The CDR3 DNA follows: TGCAGTTCTAGAGCGGGGCCAGCCCAGCATTTT.

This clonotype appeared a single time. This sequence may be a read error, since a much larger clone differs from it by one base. The CDR3: CASGWTGSNHPQHF. CDR3 DNA: TGTGCTAGTGGTTGGACTGGGAGCAATCATCCCCAGCATTTT. V and J are TRBV12-5 and TRBJ1-5; D not resolved. There are 14 residues in the CDR3. Germline CDR1 LGHNT, CDR2 FRNRAP.